These T cell receptor beta chains were read from a single sample in a study of cytomegalovirus exposure and HLA in healthy donors. Method: immunoSEQ multiplex PCR; TCRdb's copy keeps in-frame clones and lacks some. The listing contains about 200,000 clones. The sequencing input was PBMCs. All receptors derive from a girl aged 2-10 years in good health and CMV-seropositive. Each CDR3 is given with its conserved first and last residue. A D gene is named only where the DNA matches it firmly.

d_call j_call cdr3_length v_call cdr3_nt cdr3_aa
TRBD2 TRBJ2-1 15 TRBV9 TGTGCCAGCAGCCCGGGACTAGCGGTCTACAATGAGCAGTTCTTC CASSPGLAVYNEQFF
TRBD1 TRBJ1-3 13 TRBV27 TGTGCCAGCAGGAAAGGACAGGCGGACACCATATATTTT CASRKGQADTIYF
NA TRBJ2-1 15 TRBV6-6 TGTGCCAGCAGTAAGACTAGAGGGCGGGTCGATGAGCAGTTCTTC CASSKTRGRVDEQFF
TRBD2 TRBJ2-7 17 TRBV27 TGTGCCAGCAGTCTCCAACCTTTAGCGGGAGGCGCCTACGAGCAGTACTTC CASSLQPLAGGAYEQYF
TRBD1 TRBJ2-5 17 TRBV18 TGTGCCAGCTCACCAACCCGGGGACAGGATCTCAAGAGGACCCAGTACTTC CASSPTRGQDLKRTQYF
TRBD1 TRBJ1-4 15 TRBV6-5 TGTGCCAGCAGTTACTCCAGGGACAGGGTCGAGAAACTGTTTTTT CASSYSRDRVEKLFF
NA TRBJ1-1 13 TRBV25-1 TGTGCCAGCAGAGCAGGGGCGAACACTGAAGCTTTCTTT CASRAGANTEAFF
TRBD2 TRBJ2-5 15 TRBV12-5 TGTGCTAGTGGTCTCGGACTAGACGGAGTTGAGACCCAGTACTTC CASGLGLDGVETQYF
NA TRBJ2-1 13 TRBV28 TGTGCCAGCACAGGTCTGGGTTACAATGAGCAGTTCTTC CASTGLGYNEQFF
TRBD2 TRBJ2-3 15 TRBV6-1 TGTGCCAGCGGGACGACTAGCGGGCTCACAGATACGCAGTATTTT CASGTTSGLTDTQYF
NA TRBJ2-3 16 TRBV27 TGTGCCAGCAATCCCTCCACCGGTACGGGCACAGATACGCAGTATTTT CASNPSTGTGTDTQYF
NA TRBJ2-7 15 TRBV7-2 TGTGCCAGCAGCTTAGATTACTCGGGACTCTACGAGCAGTACTTC CASSLDYSGLYEQYF
NA TRBJ1-2 13 TRBV29-1 TGCAGCGTTGAAGTTGCGCGGCTCTATGGCTACACCTTC CSVEVARLYGYTF
NA TRBJ1-4 15 TRBV28 TGTGCCAGCAGCCTCCTGGAGGGGACTAATGAAAAACTGTTTTTT CASSLLEGTNEKLFF
TRBD2 TRBJ2-5 14 TRBV7-2 TGTGCCAGCAGACAACTAGCGAAGGAAGAGACCCAGTACTTC CASRQLAKEETQYF
TRBD1 TRBJ1-2 13 TRBV18 TGTGCCAGCTCACCGACAGGACAGGGTGGCTACACCTTC CASSPTGQGGYTF
TRBD2 TRBJ2-7 16 TRBV29-1 TGCAGCGTTGAGAGTTCGGGGGAGGGCAGCTCCTACGAGCAGTACTTC CSVESSGEGSSYEQYF
NA TRBJ2-3 12 TRBV5-6 TGTGCCAGCAGCTTGGTAGGGGGTACGCAGTATTTT CASSLVGGTQYF
TRBD2 TRBJ2-5 16 TRBV11-3 TGTGCCAGCAGCTCTATGTGGGACTCCGGGAGGGAGACCCAGTACTTC CASSSMWDSGRETQYF
NA TRBJ2-5 15 TRBV5-1 TGCGCCAGCAGCTACAGATCAGCACGGTCAGAGACCCAGTACTTC CASSYRSARSETQYF
NA TRBJ2-2 14 TRBV5-1 TGCGCCAGCAGCTTAGACAGGCACACCGGGGAGCTGTTTTTT CASSLDRHTGELFF
NA TRBJ1-3 18 TRBV14 TGTGCCAGCAGCCAAGGAGGGTGGGGATTCGGCTCTGGAAACACCATATATTTT CASSQGGWGFGSGNTIYF
TRBD1 TRBJ1-2 15 TRBV28 TGTGCCAGCAACAAGCCGGGACAGGGGAACTATGGCTACACCTTC CASNKPGQGNYGYTF
NA TRBJ1-4 11 TRBV27 TGTGCCAGCAGTAGGAGTGAAAAACTGTTTTTT CASSRSEKLFF
NA TRBJ2-7 13 TRBV5-4 TGTGCCAGCAGCTTGGGACGGGCCTACGAGCAGTACTTC CASSLGRAYEQYF
TRBD1 TRBJ1-1 16 TRBV30 TGTGCCTGGATCTCTCCCTTGACAGGGCCGAACACTGAAGCTTTCTTT CAWISPLTGPNTEAFF
NA TRBJ2-3 15 TRBV18 TGTGCCAGCTCACCAAAGGAGGGAAGCACAGATACGCAGTATTTT CASSPKEGSTDTQYF
NA TRBJ1-1 13 TRBV6-1 TGTGCCAGCAGCCAATACCGGGACACTGAAGCTTTCTTT CASSQYRDTEAFF
TRBD1 TRBJ2-7 17 TRBV11-2 TGTGCCAGCAGCTTAGACGGTCTTCAGGGGGCCTCCTACGAGCAGTACTTC CASSLDGLQGASYEQYF
TRBD2 TRBJ2-7 18 TRBV29-1 TGCAGCGTAAAAGTTCTAGCGGGAGATCCCCTTTACTCCTACGAGCAGTACTTC CSVKVLAGDPLYSYEQYF
TRBD1 TRBJ1-5 14 TRBV28 TGTGCCAGCGCCGACAGGGGAAGCAATCAGCCCCAGCATTTT CASADRGSNQPQHF
NA TRBJ1-1 14 TRBV19 TGTGCCAGTGGAAGGACATCACTGAACACTGAAGCTTTCTTT CASGRTSLNTEAFF
TRBD1 TRBJ1-1 13 TRBV2 TGTGCCAGCAGCCTACTTAGACAGGGCGAAGCTTTCTTT CASSLLRQGEAFF
NA TRBJ1-2 15 TRBV28 TGTGCCAGCAGTTTATCATCGGTAGTAAGGGGTGGCTACACCTTC CASSLSSVVRGGYTF
NA TRBJ1-6 17 TRBV11-2 TGTGCCAGCAGCTTAGCCCCGGATCCCAGACTTTACTCACCCCTCCACTTT CASSLAPDPRLYSPLHF
NA TRBJ1-3 14 TRBV7-2 TGTGCCAGCAGGCCGGGGGGGGCCGGTAACACCATATATTTT CASRPGGAGNTIYF
TRBD1 TRBJ2-2 14 TRBV28 TGTGCCAGCAAATCGACAGGGGGATACGGGGAGCTGTTTTTT CASKSTGGYGELFF
TRBD1 TRBJ1-1 11 TRBV28 TGTGCCACCAAACCGGGACAGGGGTCTTTCTTT CATKPGQGSFF
NA TRBJ1-2 13 TRBV6-5 TGTGCCAGCAGCGCCGCGGAGACCTATGGCTACACCTTC CASSAAETYGYTF
TRBD1 TRBJ1-4 13 TRBV30 TGTGCCTGGAGTGGACAGGGTGGTGGAAAACTGTTTTTT CAWSGQGGGKLFF
TRBD2 TRBJ2-7 16 TRBV5-5 TGTGCCAGCAGCCCAAGACTAGCGGGGGACTTCTACGAGCAGTACTTC CASSPRLAGDFYEQYF
NA TRBJ1-4 14 TRBV28 TGTGCCAGCAGTTTATTTATAGAAAATGAAAAACTGTTTTTT CASSLFIENEKLFF
TRBD2 TRBJ2-1 14 TRBV27 TGTGCCAGCACCTGGACTAGCGGGGGTAATGAGCAGTTCTTC CASTWTSGGNEQFF
TRBD2 TRBJ2-7 13 TRBV30 TGTGCCTTAGGGGGGACTAGAATAACCACGCAGTACTTC CALGGTRITTQYF
NA TRBJ2-7 14 TRBV10-1 TGCGCCAGCAGCAGGGGAGAGGGATCCTACGAGCAGTACTTC CASSRGEGSYEQYF
NA TRBJ1-4 15 TRBV30 TGTGCCTGGAGTGCTGAGGGATCAACTAATGAAAAACTGTTTTTT CAWSAEGSTNEKLFF